Each of the 20 T cell receptor beta chains below was sequenced from the same sample in a study of vaccination and CD4 T cells after COVID-19. Indicated treatment: approximately 9-day PBMC culture with coronavirus spike peptide pools or control peptides (ViraFEST assay). The study sequenced cultured CD4+ T cell DNA using the Oncomine TCR Beta short-read assay. From the PCR reads, TCRdb called clonotypes with MiXCR, one entry per CDR3 protein. Among approximately 18,000 distinct CDR3 sequences, around 56% were seen once, and the ten largest hold 11%. No antigen has been assigned to these receptors. Specimen: CD4+ T cells from blood, cultured in vitro. The source is a human donor who had recovered from COVID-19.

This clonotype was detected only a few times. CDR3 DNA sequence: TGTGCCAGCAGCCACCGGACAGGGGGGCGCCTCGATCAGCCCCAGCATTTT. This codes for CASSHRTGGRLDQPQHF. The chain recombines TRBV7-6 with TRBJ1-5; the match to TRBD1 covers 10 bases. The length of the CDR3 is 17 residues. J was trimmed by 5 bases and V by 5 bases; bases with no gene match: 12. Germline CDR1 SGHVS, CDR2 FNYEAQ.

The chain recombines TRBV5-4 with TRBJ1-2; the D gene is possibly TRBD1 (5 bases). From germline, CDR1 is SGHNT and CDR2 YYREEE (reference sequence). V shed 3 bases and J shed 5 bases, with 14 bases lying between them. The CDR3 contains 14 residues. The CDR3 DNA reads TGTGCCAGCAGCTCAGGGATGAGAGGGTATGGCTACACCTTC. It encodes CASSSGMRGYGYTF.

This clonotype was seen only a few times. The chain is built from TRBV24-1 and TRBJ1-1; D not certain. CDR3 length equals 12 residues. Per the germline V gene, CDR1 is KGHDR and CDR2 is SFDVKD. Trimming removed 7 bases at V and 10 bases at J, with 15 bases between. CDR3 DNA sequence: TGTGCCACCAGCGGGGTGGGAGGGAGAGCTTTCTTT. Protein: CATSGVGGRAFF.

This sequence joins TRBV6-2 or TRBV6-3 and TRBJ2-5, with TRBD2 identical over 8 bases. J gave up 4 bases and V 7 bases, and 11 bases lay outside the gene matches. The CDR3 runs to 15 residues. Germline CDR1 and CDR2: MNHEY and SVGEGT. For the CDR3, the DNA is TGTGCCAGCATTTCCTTCGGGGGGGAAAGAGAGACCCAGTACTTC. It specifies CASISFGGERETQYF.

The chain joins TRBV12-3 or TRBV12-4 to TRBJ2-2; D not certain. The CDR3 is made up of 13 amino acids. V lost 11 bases and J 7 bases, leaving 17 bases between the germline ends. The CDR3 loop is CAATRRADGELFF. Written as DNA, the CDR3 is TGTGCCGCGACCCGACGTGCGGACGGGGAGCTGTTTTTT.

The chain carries TRBV7-2 and TRBJ1-1, with D unresolved. Trimming stripped 2 bases from V and 5 bases from J, with 9 bases between. From germline, CDR1 is SGHTA and CDR2 FQGNSA. This CDR3 has 13 residues. CDR3 coding DNA: TGTGCCAGCAGCTTAAATCGTGAGACTGAAGCTTTCTTT. It is translated as CASSLNRETEAFF.

This clonotype was seen a few times. The CDR3, as DNA: TGTGCCAGCAGCCCTCAACCAGGCCGCGGAGATACGCAGTATTTT. Its protein is CASSPQPGRGDTQYF. The chain joins TRBV6-4 to TRBJ2-3; D is unclear. The germline V gene encodes CDR1 MRHNA and CDR2 SNTAGT. Trimming took 6 bases from V and 5 from J, leaving 18 bases between them. The CDR3 totals 15 residues.

In this sample, this clonotype turned up a few times. V and J are TRBV11-3 and TRBJ2-7; tentatively, D is TRBD2 (5 bases). CDR3 length equals 15 residues. V was clipped by 3 bases and J by 6 bases, with 18 bases between them. The germline CDR1 and CDR2 sequences are SGHNT and YENEEA. CDR3 region: CASSFNIEGPSEQYF. Here the CDR3 DNA reads TGTGCCAGCAGCTTCAACATCGAGGGCCCCTCCGAGCAGTACTTC.

Points on this clonotype: A read error may account for a junction end that differs from germline. CDR3 in DNA: TGTGCCAGCACCTCGTCGACTGCGGGCACCGGGGGGCTGTTTTTT. Residues: CASTSSTAGTGGLFF. This chain uses TRBV2 with TRBJ2-2; tentative D call: TRBD2 (6 bases). The CDR3 consists of 15 residues. The V gene's germline CDR1 is SNHLY and CDR2 FYNNEI.

In this sample, this clonotype turned up once. V gene TRBV18 combines with J gene TRBJ2-5; D not resolved. The CDR3 totals 14 residues. Trimming stripped 3 bases from V and 3 bases from J, with 11 bases between. CDR1 KGHSH and CDR2 LQKENI come from the germline V gene. CDR3 protein: CASSPFGVEETQYF. The CDR3 nucleotides are TGTGCCAGCTCACCGTTTGGAGTCGAAGAGACCCAGTACTTC.

The J gene is TRBJ2-3, the V gene TRBV19; weak D call: TRBD1 (6 bases). Germline lookup yields CDR1 LNHDA and CDR2 SQIVND (reference sequence). Trimming removed 5 bases from V and 1 base from J, with 10 bases in between. CDR3 length: 14 amino acids. The CDR3 region is CASSLRTGTDTQYF. As DNA, the CDR3 is TGTGCCAGTAGTCTCAGGACAGGCACAGATACGCAGTATTTT.

The rearrangement links TRBV10-3 to TRBJ1-1; D unresolved. The CDR3 runs to 12 residues. Germline V gene data show CDR1 as ENHRY and CDR2 as SYGVKD. The V end lost 10 bases, the J end lost 2 bases, and 11 bases lay between the germline ends. CDR3 in amino acids: CATRTVNTEAFF. For the CDR3, the DNA is TGTGCCACCAGGACGGTTAACACTGAAGCTTTCTTT.

This clonotype was seen more than once but under ten times. The chain recombines TRBV23-1 with TRBJ1-3; 8 bases agree with TRBD1. TRBV23-1 is an ORF; its function is uncertain. The CDR3 loop spans 14 amino acids. V shed 9 bases and J 7 bases; nucleotides not matched to a gene: 11. The CDR3 nucleotides are TGCGCCAGGTCCCCAGGGGGCGTTCGGAACACCATATATTTT. Protein: CARSPGGVRNTIYF.

The chain is built from TRBV5-4 and TRBJ2-5; tentative D call: TRBD1 (6 bases). The CDR3 has 14 residues. The germline V gene has CDR1 SGHNT and CDR2 YYREEE (reference sequence). V was clipped by 2 bases and J by 5 bases, with 13 bases between them. This CDR3 reads CASSLGGYLETQYF. The CDR3 DNA follows: TGTGCCAGCAGCTTAGGGGGTTATCTCGAGACCCAGTACTTC.

This clonotype turned up a few times. The genes are TRBV20-1 and TRBJ2-7; 8 bases are shared with TRBD2. Germline trimming cut 0 bases from V and 4 bases from J; bases unmatched to any gene: 8. Germline V gives CDR1 DFQATT, CDR2 SNEGSKA (reference sequence). The CDR3 loop spans 15 amino acids. CDR3 protein: CSARDSPGGTYEQYF. CDR3 bases: TGCAGTGCTAGAGATTCTCCGGGAGGGACGTACGAGCAGTACTTC.

This rearrangement joins TRBV6-1 to TRBJ2-7, with D possibly matching TRBD1 (6 bases). CDR1 and CDR2 (germline): MNHNS, SASEGT. The length of the CDR3 is 15 residues. Trimming shortened V by 6 bases and J by 1 base, and 16 bases separated the two germline ends. The CDR3 protein is CASSDVGTSSYEQYF. CDR3 nucleotides: TGTGCCAGCAGCGACGTGGGGACATCGTCCTACGAGCAGTACTTC.

This clonotype was seen only a few times. The V and J genes are TRBV7-9 and TRBJ1-1, with D possibly being TRBD1 (5 bases). There are 14 residues in the CDR3. Trimming stripped 3 bases from V and 6 bases from J, with 14 bases between. The germline gives CDR1 SEHNR, CDR2 FQNEAQ (reference sequence). The CDR3 here is CASSLIEGLPEAFF. The CDR3 DNA sequence: TGTGCCAGCAGCTTGATCGAGGGGCTACCTGAAGCTTTCTTT.

As concerns this clonotype: At one of its ends the junction is not consistent with the germline gene, which may arise from a read error. The chain links TRBV7-3 to TRBJ2-1, with 8 bases aligning to TRBD1. This CDR3 is 13 amino acids long. In germline, CDR1 is SGHTA, CDR2 FQGTGA. CDR3 coding DNA: TGTGCCAGCAGCCTTGGGACAGGTGAACAATTGGTCTTC. Protein product: CASSLGTGEQLVF.

This sequence joins TRBV6-1 and TRBJ1-6; 11 nucleotides line up with TRBD1. Unmatched junction bases numbered 3, after V lost 1 base and J lost 4 bases. The germline CDR1 and CDR2 sequences are MNHNS and SASEGT. The CDR3 contains 17 residues. The CDR3 here is CASSEGGDRGYNSPLHF. The DNA for the CDR3 is TGTGCCAGCAGTGAAGGCGGGGACAGGGGGTATAATTCACCCCTCCACTTT.

V usage is TRBV7-6 and J usage is TRBJ1-2, with D perhaps matching TRBD1 (6 bases). Germline CDR1 SGHVS, CDR2 FNYEAQ. Deletions cut 1 base from V and 8 bases from J, with 20 bases between. CDR3 size: 16 residues. In nucleotides, the CDR3 is TGTGCCAGCAGCTTAGAAATGAGGGGGGGGATGAGCGGCTACACCTTC. As protein: CASSLEMRGGMSGYTF.